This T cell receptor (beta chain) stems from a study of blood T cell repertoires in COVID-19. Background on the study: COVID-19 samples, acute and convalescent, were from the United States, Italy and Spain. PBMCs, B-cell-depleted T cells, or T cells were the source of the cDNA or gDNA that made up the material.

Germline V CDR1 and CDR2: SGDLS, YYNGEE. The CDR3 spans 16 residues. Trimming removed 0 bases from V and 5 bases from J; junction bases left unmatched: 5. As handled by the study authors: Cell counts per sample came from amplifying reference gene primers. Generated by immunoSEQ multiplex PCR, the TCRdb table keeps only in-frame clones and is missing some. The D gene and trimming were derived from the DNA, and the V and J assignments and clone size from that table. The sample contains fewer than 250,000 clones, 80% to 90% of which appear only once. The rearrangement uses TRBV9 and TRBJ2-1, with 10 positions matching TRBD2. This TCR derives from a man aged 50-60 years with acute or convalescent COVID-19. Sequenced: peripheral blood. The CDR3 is CASSVAPGLANNEQFF. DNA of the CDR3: TGTGCCAGCAGCGTAGCACCGGGACTAGCGAACAATGAGCAGTTCTTC.